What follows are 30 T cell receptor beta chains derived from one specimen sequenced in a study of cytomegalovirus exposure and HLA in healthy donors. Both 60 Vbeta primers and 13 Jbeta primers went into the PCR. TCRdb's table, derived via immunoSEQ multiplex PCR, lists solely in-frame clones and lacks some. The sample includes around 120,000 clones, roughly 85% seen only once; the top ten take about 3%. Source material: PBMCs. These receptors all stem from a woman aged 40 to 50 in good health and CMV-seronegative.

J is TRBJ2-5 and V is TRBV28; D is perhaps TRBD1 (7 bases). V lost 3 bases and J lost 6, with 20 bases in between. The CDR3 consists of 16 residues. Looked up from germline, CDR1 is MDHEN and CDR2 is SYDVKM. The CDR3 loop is CASSFLETGRQQTQYF. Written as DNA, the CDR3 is TGTGCCAGCAGTTTTCTCGAGACAGGGAGGCAACAGACCCAGTACTTC.

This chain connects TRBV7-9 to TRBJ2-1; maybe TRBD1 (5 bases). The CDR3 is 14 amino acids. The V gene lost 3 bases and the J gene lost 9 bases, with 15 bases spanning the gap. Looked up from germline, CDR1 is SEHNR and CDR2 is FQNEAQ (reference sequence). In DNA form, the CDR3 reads TGTGCCAGCAGCTTGATGCCAGGGTCGGGTGAGCAGTTCTTC. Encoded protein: CASSLMPGSGEQFF.

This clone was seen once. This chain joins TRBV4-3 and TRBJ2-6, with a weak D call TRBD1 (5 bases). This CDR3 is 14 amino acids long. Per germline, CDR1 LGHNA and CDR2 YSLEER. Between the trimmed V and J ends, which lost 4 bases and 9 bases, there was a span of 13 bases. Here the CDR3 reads CASSPQAGFNVLTF. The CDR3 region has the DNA TGCGCCAGCAGCCCTCAGGCAGGGTTCAACGTCCTGACTTTC.

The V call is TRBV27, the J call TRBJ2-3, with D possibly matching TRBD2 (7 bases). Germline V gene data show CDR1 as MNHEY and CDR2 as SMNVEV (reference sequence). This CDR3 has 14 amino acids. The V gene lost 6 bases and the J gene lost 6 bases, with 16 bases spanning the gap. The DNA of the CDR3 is TGTGCCAGCAGGGGGGGGCAGGGAAGGGATACGCAGTATTTT. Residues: CASRGGQGRDTQYF.

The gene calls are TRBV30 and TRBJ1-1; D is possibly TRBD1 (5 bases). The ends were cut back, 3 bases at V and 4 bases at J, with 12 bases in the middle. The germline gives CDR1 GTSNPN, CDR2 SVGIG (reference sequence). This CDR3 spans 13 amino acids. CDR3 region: CAWSPTEPTEAFF. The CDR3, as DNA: TGTGCCTGGAGCCCGACAGAACCCACTGAAGCTTTCTTT.

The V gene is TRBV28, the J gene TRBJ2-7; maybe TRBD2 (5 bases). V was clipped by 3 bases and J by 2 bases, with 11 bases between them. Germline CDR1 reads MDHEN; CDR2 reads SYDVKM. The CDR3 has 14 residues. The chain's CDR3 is CASSLPDSTYEQYF. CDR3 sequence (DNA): TGTGCCAGCAGTTTGCCGGACTCCACCTACGAGCAGTACTTC.

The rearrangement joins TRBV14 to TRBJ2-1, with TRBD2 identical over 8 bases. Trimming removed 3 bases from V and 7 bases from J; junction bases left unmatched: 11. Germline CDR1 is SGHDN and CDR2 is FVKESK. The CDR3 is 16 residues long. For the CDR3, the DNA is TGTGCCAGCAGCCAGTCTCGGGGGGGCTTAGTTAATGAGCAGTTCTTC. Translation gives CASSQSRGGLVNEQFF.

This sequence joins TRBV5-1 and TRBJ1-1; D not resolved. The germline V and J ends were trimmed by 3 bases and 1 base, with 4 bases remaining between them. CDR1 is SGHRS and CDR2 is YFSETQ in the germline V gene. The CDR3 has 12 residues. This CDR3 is CASSSGNTEAFF. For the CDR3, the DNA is TGCGCCAGCAGCTCCGGGAACACTGAAGCTTTCTTT.

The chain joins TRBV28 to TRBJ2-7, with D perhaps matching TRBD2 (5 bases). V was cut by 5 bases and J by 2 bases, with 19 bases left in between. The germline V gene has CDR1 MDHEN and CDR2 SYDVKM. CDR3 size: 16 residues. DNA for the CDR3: TGTGCCAGCAGTACTTACGGGGTTTTAATACCCTACGAGCAGTACTTC. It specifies CASSTYGVLIPYEQYF.

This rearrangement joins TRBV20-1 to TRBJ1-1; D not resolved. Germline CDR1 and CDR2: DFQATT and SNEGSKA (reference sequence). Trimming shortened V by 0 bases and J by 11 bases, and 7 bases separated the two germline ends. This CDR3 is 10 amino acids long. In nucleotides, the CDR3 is TGCAGTGCTAGAGACCCTGGCGCTTTCTTT. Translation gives CSARDPGAFF.

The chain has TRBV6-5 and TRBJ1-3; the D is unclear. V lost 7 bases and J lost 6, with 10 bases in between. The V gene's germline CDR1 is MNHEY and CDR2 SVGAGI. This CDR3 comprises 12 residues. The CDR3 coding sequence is TGTGCCAGCAAGGGAGCGGTAAACACCATATATTTT. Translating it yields CASKGAVNTIYF.

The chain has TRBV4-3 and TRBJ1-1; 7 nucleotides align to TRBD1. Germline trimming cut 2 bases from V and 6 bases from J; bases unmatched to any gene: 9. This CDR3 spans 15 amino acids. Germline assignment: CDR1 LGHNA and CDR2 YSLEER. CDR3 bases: TGCGCCAGCAGCCAATTCTCGACAGGGCTTGCTGAAGCTTTCTTT. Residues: CASSQFSTGLAEAFF.

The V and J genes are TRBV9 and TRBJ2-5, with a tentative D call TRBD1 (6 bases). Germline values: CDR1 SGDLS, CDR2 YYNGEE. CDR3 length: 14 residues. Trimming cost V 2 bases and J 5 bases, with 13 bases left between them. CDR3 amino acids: CASSVGTSRETQYF. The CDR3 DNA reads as TGTGCCAGCAGCGTCGGGACATCTAGGGAGACCCAGTACTTC. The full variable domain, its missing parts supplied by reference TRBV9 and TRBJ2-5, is DSGVTQTPKHLITATGQRVTLRCSPRSGDLSVYWYQQSLDQGLQFLIQYYNGEERAKGNILERFSAQQFPDLHSELNLSSLELGDSALYFCASSVGTSRETQYFGPGTRLLVL.

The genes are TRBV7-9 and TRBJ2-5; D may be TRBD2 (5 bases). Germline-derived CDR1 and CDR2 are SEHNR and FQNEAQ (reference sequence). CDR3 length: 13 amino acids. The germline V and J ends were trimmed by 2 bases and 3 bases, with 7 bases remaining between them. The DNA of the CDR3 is TGTGCCAGCAGCTTACACGGGAAAGAGACCCAGTACTTC. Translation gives CASSLHGKETQYF.

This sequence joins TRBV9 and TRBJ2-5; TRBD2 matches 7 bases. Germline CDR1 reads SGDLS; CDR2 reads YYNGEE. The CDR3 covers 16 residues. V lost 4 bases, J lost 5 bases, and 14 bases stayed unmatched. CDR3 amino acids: CASSPGVSGLWETQYF. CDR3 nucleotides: TGTGCCAGCAGCCCGGGTGTTAGCGGGCTCTGGGAGACCCAGTACTTC.

In DNA form, the CDR3 reads TGTGCCAGCAGCCGCCAGGGACTAGCGGGAGGGCAGGAGTTCTTC. Protein: CASSRQGLAGGQEFF. The chain is built from TRBV6-6 and TRBJ2-1; 16 bases are a match to TRBD2. Germline values: CDR1 MNHNY, CDR2 SVGAGI (reference sequence). The CDR3 runs 15 residues. Unmatched junction bases numbered 10, after V lost 6 bases and J lost 14 bases.

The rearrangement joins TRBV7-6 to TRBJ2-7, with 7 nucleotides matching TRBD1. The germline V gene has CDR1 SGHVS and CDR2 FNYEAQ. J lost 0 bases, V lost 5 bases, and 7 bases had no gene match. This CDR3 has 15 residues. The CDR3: CASSPSDRSSYEQYF. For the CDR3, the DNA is TGTGCCAGCAGCCCTTCGGACAGGAGCTCCTACGAGCAGTACTTC.

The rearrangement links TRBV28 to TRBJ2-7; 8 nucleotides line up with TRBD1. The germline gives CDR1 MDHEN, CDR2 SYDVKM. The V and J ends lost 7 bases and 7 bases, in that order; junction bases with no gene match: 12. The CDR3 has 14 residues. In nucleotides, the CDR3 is TGTGCCAGCACCCCCGGGACAGGACGTTGGGAGCAGTACTTC. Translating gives CASTPGTGRWEQYF.

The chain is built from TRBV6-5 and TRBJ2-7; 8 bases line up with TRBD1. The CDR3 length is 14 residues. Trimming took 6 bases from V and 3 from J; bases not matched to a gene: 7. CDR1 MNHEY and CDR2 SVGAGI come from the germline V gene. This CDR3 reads CASSLDRGIYEQYF. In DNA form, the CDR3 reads TGTGCCAGCAGCCTCGACAGGGGAATCTACGAGCAGTACTTC.

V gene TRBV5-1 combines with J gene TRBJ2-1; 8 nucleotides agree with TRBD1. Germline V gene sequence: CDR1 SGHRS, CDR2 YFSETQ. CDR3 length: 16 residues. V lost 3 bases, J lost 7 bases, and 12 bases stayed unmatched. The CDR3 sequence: CASSSGRGLEGNEQFF. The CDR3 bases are TGCGCCAGCAGCTCTGGCAGGGGGCTGGAAGGGAATGAGCAGTTCTTC.

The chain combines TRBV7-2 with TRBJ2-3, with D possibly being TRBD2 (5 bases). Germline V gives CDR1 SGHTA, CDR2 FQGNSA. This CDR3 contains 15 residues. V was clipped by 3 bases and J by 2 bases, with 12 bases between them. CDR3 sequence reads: CASSLTRVTTDTQYF. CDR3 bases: TGTGCCAGCAGCTTGACGAGGGTTACCACAGATACGCAGTATTTT. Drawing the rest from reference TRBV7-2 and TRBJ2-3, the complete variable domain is GAGVSQSPSNKVTEKGKDVELRCDPISGHTALYWYRQSLGQGLEFLIYFQGNSAPDKSGLPSDRFSAERTGGSVSTLTIQRTQQEDSAVYLCASSLTRVTTDTQYFGPGTRLTVL.

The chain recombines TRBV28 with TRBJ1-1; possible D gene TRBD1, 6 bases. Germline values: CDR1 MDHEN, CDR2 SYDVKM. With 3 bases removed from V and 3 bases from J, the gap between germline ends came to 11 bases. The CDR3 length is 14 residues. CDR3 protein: CASSLNREDTEAFF. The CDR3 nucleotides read TGTGCCAGCAGTTTGAACAGGGAAGACACTGAAGCTTTCTTT.

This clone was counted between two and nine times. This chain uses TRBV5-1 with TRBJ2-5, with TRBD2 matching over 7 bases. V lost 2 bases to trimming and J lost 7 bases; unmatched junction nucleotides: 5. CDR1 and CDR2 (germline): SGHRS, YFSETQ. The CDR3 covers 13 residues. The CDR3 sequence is CASSLTGGGTQYF. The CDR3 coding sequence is TGCGCCAGCAGCTTAACGGGAGGTGGGACCCAGTACTTC. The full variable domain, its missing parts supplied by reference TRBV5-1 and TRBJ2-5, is KAGVTQTPRYLIKTRGQQVTLSCSPISGHRSVSWYQQTPGQGLQFLFEYFSETQRNKGNFPGRFSGRQFSNSRSEMNVSTLELGDSALYLCASSLTGGGTQYFGPGTRLLVL.

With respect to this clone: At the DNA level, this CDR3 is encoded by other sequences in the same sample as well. The CDR3 DNA reads TGTGCCAGCAGCCCTGACGGGATCTTAAGTGGCTACACCTTC. Translation: CASSPDGILSGYTF. V gene TRBV28 combines with J gene TRBJ1-2; D not certain. The V gene lost 6 bases and the J gene lost 7 bases, with 18 bases spanning the gap. CDR1 is MDHEN and CDR2 is SYDVKM in the germline V gene. This CDR3 region has 14 residues.

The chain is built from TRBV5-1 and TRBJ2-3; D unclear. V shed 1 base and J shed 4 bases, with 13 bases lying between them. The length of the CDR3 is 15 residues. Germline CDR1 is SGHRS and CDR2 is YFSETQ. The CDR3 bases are TGCGCCAGCAGCTTGTCGAGAGCCGTGGCAGATACGCAGTATTTT. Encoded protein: CASSLSRAVADTQYF.

CDR3: CATSRDLRGQGEQYF. The CDR3 coding sequence is TGTGCCACCAGCAGGGATCTTAGGGGGCAAGGGGAGCAGTACTTC. The chain employs TRBV15 and TRBJ2-7, with 7 positions matching TRBD1. Trimming took 3 bases from V and 7 from J; bases not matched to a gene: 12. Germline-derived CDR1 and CDR2 are LNHNV and YYDKDF (reference sequence). The CDR3 length is 15 residues.

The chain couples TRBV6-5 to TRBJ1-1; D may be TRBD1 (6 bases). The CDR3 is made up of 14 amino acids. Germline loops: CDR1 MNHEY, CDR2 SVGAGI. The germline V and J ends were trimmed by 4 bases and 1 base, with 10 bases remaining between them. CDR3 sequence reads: CASSLDSENTEAFF. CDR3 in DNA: TGTGCCAGCAGTTTGGACAGTGAGAACACTGAAGCTTTCTTT.

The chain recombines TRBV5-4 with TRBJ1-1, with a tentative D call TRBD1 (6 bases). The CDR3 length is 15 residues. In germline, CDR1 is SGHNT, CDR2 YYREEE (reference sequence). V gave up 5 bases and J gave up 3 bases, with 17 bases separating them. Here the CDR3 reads CASRADREGDTEAFF. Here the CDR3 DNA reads TGTGCCAGCAGGGCTGACCGGGAGGGGGACACTGAAGCTTTCTTT. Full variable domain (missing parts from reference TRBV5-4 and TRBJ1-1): ETGVTQSPTHLIKTRGQQVTLRCSSQSGHNTVSWYQQALGQGPQFIFQYYREEENGRGNFPPRFSGLQFPNYSSELNVNALELDDSALYLCASRADREGDTEAFFGQGTRLTVV.

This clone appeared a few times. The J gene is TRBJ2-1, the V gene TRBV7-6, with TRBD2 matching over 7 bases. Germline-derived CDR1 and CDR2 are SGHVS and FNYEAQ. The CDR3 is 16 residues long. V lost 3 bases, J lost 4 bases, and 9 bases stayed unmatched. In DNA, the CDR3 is TGTGCCAGCAGCTTGGGGAGGGCTAGCGGTTACAATGAGCAGTTCTTC. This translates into CASSLGRASGYNEQFF.

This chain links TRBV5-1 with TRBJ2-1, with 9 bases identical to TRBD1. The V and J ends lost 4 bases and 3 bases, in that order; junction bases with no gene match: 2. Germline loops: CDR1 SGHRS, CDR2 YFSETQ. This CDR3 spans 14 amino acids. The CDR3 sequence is CASSRTGVYNEQFF. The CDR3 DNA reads TGCGCCAGCAGCAGGACAGGGGTCTACAATGAGCAGTTCTTC.